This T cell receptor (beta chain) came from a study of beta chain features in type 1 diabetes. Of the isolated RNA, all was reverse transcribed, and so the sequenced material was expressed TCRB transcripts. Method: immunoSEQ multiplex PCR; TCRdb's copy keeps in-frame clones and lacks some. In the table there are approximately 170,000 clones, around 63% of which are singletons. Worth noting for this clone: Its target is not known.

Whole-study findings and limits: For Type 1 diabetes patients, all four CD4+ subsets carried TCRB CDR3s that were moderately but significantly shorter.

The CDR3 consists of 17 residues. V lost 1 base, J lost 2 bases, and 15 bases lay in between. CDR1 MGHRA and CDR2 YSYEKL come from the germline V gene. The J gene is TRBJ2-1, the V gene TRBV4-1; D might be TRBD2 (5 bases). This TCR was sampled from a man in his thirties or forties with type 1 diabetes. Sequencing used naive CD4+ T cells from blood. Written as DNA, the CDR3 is TGCGCCAGCAGCCAAGGTGGAGCGGTCTCGGCCTACAATGAGCAGTTCTTC. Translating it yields CASSQGGAVSAYNEQFF.